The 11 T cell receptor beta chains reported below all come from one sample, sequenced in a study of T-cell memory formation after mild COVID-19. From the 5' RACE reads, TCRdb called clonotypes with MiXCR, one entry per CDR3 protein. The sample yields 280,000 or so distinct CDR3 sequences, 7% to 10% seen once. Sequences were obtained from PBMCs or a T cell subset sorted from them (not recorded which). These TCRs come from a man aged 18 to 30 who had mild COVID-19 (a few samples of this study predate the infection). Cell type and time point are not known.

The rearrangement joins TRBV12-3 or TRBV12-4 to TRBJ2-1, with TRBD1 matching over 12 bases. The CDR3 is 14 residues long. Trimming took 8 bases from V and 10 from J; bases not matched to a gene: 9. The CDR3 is CASVNRDRGLEQFF. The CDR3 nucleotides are TGTGCCAGCGTAAACCGGGACAGGGGGCTGGAGCAGTTCTTC.

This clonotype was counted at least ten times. In nucleotides, the CDR3 is TGTGCCAGCAGCTTAGAGCGGGGGCCCTGGTACGAGCAGTACGTC. Translated: CASSLERGPWYEQYV. The V gene is TRBV7-2, the J gene TRBJ2-7; TRBD2 matches at 8 bases. J lost 4 bases, V lost 1 base, and 6 bases had no gene match. This CDR3 has 15 residues. The germline V gene encodes CDR1 SGHTA and CDR2 FQGNSA.

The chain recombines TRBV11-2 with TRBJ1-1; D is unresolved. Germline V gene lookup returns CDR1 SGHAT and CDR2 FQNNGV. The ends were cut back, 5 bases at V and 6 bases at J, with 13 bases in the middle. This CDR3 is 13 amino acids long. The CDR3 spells CASSPLRVPEAFF. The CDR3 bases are TGTGCCAGCAGCCCGCTCCGGGTGCCTGAAGCTTTCTTT.

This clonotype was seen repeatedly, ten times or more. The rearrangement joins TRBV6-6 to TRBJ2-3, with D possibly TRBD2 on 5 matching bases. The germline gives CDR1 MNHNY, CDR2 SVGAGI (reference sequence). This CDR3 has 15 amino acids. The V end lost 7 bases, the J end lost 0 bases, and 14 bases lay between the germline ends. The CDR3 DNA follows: TGTGCCAGCACGCGGGCCGCTTCTAGCACAGATACGCAGTATTTT. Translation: CASTRAASSTDTQYF.

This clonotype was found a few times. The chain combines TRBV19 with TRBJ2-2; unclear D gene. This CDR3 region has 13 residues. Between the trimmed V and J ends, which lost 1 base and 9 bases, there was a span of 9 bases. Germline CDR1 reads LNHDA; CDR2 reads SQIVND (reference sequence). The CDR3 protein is CASSIGGIRELFF. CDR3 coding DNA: TGTGCCAGTAGTATAGGGGGAATCCGGGAGCTGTTTTTT.

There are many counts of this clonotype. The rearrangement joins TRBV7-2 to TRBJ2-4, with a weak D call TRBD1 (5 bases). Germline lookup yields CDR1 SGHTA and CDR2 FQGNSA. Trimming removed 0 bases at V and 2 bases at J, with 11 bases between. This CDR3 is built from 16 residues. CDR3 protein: CASSLASQGSKNIQYF. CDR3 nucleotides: TGTGCCAGCAGCTTAGCCTCCCAGGGCTCCAAAAACATTCAGTACTTC.

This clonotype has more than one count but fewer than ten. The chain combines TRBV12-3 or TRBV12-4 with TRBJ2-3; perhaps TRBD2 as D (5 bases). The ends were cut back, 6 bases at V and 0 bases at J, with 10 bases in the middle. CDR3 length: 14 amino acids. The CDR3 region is CASSHWTSTDTQYF. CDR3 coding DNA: TGTGCCAGCAGCCACTGGACTAGCACAGATACGCAGTATTTT.

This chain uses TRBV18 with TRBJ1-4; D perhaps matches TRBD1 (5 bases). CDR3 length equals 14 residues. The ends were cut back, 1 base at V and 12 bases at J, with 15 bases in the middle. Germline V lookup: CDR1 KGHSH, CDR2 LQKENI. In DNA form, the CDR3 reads TGTGCCAGCTCACCACTTAAAGGGGTTGGCGAACTGTTTTTT. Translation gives CASSPLKGVGELFF.

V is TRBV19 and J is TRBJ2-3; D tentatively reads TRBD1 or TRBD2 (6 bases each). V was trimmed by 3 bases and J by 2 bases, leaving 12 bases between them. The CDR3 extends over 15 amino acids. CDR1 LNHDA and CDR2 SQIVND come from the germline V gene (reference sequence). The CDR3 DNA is TGTGCCAGTAGTATTACAGGGACTGCCACAGATACGCAGTATTTT. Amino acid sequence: CASSITGTATDTQYF.

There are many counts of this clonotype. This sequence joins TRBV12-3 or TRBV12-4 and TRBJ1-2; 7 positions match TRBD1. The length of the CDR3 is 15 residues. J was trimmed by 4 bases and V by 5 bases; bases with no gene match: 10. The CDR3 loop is CASSTRQGGSYGYTF. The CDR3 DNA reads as TGTGCCAGCAGTACAAGACAGGGAGGTAGCTATGGCTACACCTTC.

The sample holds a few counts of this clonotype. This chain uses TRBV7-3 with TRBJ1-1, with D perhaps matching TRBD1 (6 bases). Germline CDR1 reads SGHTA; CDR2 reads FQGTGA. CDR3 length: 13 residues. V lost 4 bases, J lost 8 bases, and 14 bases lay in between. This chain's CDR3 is CASSSTGSGEAFF. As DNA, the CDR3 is TGTGCCAGCAGCTCCACAGGGAGTGGCGAAGCTTTCTTT. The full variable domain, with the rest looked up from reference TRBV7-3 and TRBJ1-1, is GAGVSQTPSNKVTEKGKYVELRCDPISGHTALYWYRQSLGQGPEFLIYFQGTGAADDSGLPNDRFFAVRPEGSVSTLKIQRTERGDSAVYLCASSSTGSGEAFFGQGTRLTVV.